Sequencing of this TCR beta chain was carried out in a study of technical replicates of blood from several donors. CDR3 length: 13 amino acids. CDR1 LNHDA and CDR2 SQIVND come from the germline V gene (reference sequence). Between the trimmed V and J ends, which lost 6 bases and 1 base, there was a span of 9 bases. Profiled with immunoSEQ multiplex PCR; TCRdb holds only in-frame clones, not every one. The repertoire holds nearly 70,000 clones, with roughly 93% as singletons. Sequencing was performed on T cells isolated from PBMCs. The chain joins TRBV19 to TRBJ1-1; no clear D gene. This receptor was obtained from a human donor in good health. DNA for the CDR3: TGTGCCAGTAGGGGCCTGACGAACACTGAAGCTTTCTTT. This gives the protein CASRGLTNTEAFF.